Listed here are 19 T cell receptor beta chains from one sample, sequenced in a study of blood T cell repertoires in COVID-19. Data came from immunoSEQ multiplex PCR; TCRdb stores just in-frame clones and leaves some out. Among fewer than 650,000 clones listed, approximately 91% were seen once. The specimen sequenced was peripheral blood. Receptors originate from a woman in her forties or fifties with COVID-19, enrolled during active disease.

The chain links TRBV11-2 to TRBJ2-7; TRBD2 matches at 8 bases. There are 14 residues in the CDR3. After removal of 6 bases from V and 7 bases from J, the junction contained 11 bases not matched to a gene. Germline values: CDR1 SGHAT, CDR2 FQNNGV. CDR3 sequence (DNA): TGTGCCAGCAGGGAGAGGGGAATAGCGGGAGAGCAGTACTTC. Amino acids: CASRERGIAGEQYF.

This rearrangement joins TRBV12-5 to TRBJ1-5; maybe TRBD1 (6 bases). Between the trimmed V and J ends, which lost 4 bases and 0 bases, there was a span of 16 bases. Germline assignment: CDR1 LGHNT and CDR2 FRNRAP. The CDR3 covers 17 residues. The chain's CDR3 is CASGYRVGIGSNQPQHF. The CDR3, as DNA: TGTGCTAGTGGTTACAGGGTCGGCATAGGTAGCAATCAGCCCCAGCATTTT.

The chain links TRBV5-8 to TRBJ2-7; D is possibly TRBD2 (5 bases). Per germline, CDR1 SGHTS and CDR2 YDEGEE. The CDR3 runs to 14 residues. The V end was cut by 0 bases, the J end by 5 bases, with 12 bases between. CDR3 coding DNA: TGTGCCAGCAGCTTGGATCCGGGGTCCCACGAGCAGTACTTC. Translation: CASSLDPGSHEQYF.

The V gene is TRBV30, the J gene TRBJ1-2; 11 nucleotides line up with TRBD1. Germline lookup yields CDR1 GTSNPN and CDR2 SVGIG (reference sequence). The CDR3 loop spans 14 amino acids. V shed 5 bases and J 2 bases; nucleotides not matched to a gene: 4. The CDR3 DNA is TGTGCCTGGTCGGGACAGGGGGTCAACTATGGCTACACCTTC. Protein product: CAWSGQGVNYGYTF.

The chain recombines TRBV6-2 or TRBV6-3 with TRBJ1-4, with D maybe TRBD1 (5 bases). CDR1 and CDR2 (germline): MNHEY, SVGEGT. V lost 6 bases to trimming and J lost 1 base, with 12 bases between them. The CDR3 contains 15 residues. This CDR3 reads CASSPPQGTNEKLFF. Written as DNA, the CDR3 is TGTGCCAGCAGCCCTCCTCAGGGAACTAATGAAAAACTGTTTTTT.

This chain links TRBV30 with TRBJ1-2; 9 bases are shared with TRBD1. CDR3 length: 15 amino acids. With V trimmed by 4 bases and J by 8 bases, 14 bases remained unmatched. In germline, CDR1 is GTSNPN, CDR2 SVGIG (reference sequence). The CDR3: CAWIRTGVRRGGYTF. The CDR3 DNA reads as TGTGCCTGGATTCGGACAGGGGTCCGAAGGGGGGGCTACACCTTC.

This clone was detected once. The CDR3: CASSPSAGGQGEQYF. In nucleotides, the CDR3 is TGTGCCAGCTCACCATCCGCAGGAGGGCAAGGGGAGCAGTACTTC. This chain connects TRBV18 to TRBJ2-7; a weak D match, TRBD2 (6 bases). Germline V gene lookup returns CDR1 KGHSH and CDR2 LQKENI. The CDR3 is 15 residues long. The V end lost 2 bases, the J end lost 7 bases, and 18 bases lay between the germline ends.

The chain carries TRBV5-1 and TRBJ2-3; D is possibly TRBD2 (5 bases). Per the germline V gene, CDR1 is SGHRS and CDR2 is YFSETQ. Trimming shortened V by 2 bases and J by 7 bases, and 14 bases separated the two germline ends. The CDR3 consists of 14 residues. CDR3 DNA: TGCGCCAGCAGCTTTGACTATCGAAGGCATACGCAGTATTTT. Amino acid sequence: CASSFDYRRHTQYF.

The CDR3 loop reads CASSLGRDNQPQHF. Here the CDR3 DNA reads TGTGCCAGCAGCCTCGGACGGGATAATCAGCCCCAGCATTTT. The rearrangement joins TRBV6-5 to TRBJ1-5; the D is unclear. This CDR3 region has 14 residues. V was trimmed by 6 bases and J by 4 bases, leaving 13 bases between them. Germline loops: CDR1 MNHEY, CDR2 SVGAGI.

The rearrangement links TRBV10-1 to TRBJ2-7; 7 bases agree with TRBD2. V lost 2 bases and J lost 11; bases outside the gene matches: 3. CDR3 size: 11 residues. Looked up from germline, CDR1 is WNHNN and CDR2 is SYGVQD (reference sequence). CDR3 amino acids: CASSEGGVKYF. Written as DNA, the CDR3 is TGCGCCAGCAGTGAGGGGGGGGTCAAGTACTTC.

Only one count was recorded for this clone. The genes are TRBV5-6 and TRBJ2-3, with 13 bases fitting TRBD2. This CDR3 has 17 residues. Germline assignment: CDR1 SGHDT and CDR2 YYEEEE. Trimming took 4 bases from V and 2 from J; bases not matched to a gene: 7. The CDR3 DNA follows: TGTGCCAGCAGCCCCGGACTAGCGGGGGCGGCCACAGATACGCAGTATTTT. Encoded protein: CASSPGLAGAATDTQYF.

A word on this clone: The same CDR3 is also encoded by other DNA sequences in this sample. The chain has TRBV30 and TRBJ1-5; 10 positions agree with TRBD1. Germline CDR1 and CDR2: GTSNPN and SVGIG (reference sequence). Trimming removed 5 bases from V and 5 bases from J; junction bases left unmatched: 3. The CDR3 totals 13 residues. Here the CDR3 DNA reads TGTGCCTGGGACAGGGGGCGAGATCAGCCCCAGCATTTT. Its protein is CAWDRGRDQPQHF.

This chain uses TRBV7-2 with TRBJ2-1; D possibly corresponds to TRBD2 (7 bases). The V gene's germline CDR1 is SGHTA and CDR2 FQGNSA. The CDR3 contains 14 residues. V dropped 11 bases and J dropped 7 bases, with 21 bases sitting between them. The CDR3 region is CAYPRGGVGNEQFF. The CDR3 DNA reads TGTGCCTACCCCAGAGGGGGGGTAGGGAATGAGCAGTTCTTC.

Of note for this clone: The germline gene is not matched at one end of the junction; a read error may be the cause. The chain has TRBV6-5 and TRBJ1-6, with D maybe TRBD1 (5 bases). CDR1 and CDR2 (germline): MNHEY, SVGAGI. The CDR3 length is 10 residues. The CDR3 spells CASGWQGEDF. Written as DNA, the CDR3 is TGTGCCAGCGGGTGGCAGGGCGAGGACTTT.

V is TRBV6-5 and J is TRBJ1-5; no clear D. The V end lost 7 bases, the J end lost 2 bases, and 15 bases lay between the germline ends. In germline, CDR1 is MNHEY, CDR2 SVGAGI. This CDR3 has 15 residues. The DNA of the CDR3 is TGTGCCAGCACTAGCCGGCCCGATGGCAATCAGCCCCAGCATTTT. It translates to CASTSRPDGNQPQHF.

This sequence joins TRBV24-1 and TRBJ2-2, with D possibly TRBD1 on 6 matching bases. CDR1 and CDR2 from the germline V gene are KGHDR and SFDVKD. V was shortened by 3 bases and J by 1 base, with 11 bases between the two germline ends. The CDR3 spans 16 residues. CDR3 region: CATSDQGPQNTGELFF. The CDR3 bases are TGTGCCACCAGTGATCAGGGGCCCCAGAACACCGGGGAGCTGTTTTTT.

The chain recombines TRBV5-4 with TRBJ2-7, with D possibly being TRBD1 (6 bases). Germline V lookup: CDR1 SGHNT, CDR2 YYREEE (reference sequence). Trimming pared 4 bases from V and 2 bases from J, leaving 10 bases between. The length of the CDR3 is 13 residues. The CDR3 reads CASSPDRAYEQYF. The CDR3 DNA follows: TGTGCCAGCAGCCCGGACAGAGCCTACGAGCAGTACTTC. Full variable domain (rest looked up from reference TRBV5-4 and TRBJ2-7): ETGVTQSPTHLIKTRGQQVTLRCSSQSGHNTVSWYQQALGQGPQFIFQYYREEENGRGNFPPRFSGLQFPNYSSELNVNALELDDSALYLCASSPDRAYEQYFGPGTRLTVT.

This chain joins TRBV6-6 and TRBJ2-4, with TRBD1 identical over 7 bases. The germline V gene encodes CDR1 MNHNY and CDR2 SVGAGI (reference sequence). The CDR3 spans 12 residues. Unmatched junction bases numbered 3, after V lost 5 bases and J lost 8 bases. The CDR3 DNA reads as TGTGCCAGCAGTCCCACAGGGGACATTCAGTACTTC. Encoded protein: CASSPTGDIQYF.

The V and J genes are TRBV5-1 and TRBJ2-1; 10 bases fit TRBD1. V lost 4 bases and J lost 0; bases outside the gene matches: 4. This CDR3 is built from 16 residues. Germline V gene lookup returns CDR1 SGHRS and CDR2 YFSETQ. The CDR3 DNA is TGCGCCAGCAGCCCGAGGACAGGGGGCTCCTACAATGAGCAGTTCTTC. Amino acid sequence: CASSPRTGGSYNEQFF.